Listed below are T cell receptor beta chains from one sample, sequenced in a study of shared clonotypes between healthy human individuals. Only in-frame clones appear in the TCRdb table, and some are missing; sequencing was by immunoSEQ multiplex PCR. Of about 2 million clones in the sample, 85% to 95% were seen once. What was sequenced was naive CD4+ T cells sorted from blood. The receptor source for this set is a man aged 18 to 30 in good health. The CDR3 runs from the conserved cysteine through the conserved F or W. D genes are given only for firm matches. Where a row states a size, it is once, few, many or the class of an expanded clone; other rows omit it.

clone size | J gene | D gene | V gene | CDR3 protein | CDR3 DNA
. | TRBJ2-7 | TRBD1 | TRBV6-1 | CASSRGDRAHEQYF | TGTGCCAGTAGCCGGGGGGACAGGGCCCACGAGCAGTACTTC
. | TRBJ2-7 | TRBD1 | TRBV6-5 | CASSFKGQGVGYEQYF | TGTGCCAGCAGTTTTAAGGGACAGGGCGTTGGCTACGAGCAGTACTTC
once | TRBJ1-5 | . | TRBV5-6 | CASSLGAFRGNQPQHF | TGTGCCAGCAGCTTGGGGGCTTTCCGGGGCAATCAGCCCCAGCATTTT
. | TRBJ1-1 | TRBD1 | TRBV6-4 | CANPIEGQGAVHTEAFF | TGTGCCAACCCCATAGAGGGACAGGGGGCGGTACACACTGAAGCTTTCTTT
. | TRBJ1-2 | TRBD1 | TRBV28 | CASSFRGRFYGYTF | TGTGCCAGCAGTTTCAGGGGGCGATTCTATGGCTACACCTTC
. | TRBJ1-2 | TRBD1 | TRBV7-6 | CASSMSRDRAYGYTF | TGTGCCAGCAGCATGAGCCGGGACAGGGCCTATGGCTACACCTTC
. | TRBJ2-2 | TRBD1 | TRBV27 | CASSTRTGWITGELFF | TGTGCCAGCAGTACCCGGACAGGGTGGATTACCGGGGAGCTGTTTTTT
. | TRBJ2-1 | TRBD1 | TRBV6-5 | CASSRGQRPGNEQFF | TGTGCCAGCAGCCGGGGACAGCGCCCAGGGAATGAGCAGTTCTTC
. | TRBJ2-7 | . | TRBV10-3 | CAISGGADSYEQYF | TGTGCCATCAGTGGGGGGGCGGATTCCTACGAGCAGTACTTC
. | TRBJ2-3 | . | TRBV5-8 | CASSLAVGRMITDTQYF | TGTGCCAGCAGCTTGGCCGTAGGGCGGATGATCACAGATACGCAGTATTTT
. | TRBJ1-1 | . | TRBV18 | CASSLSVNTEAFF | TGTGCCAGCTCACTTTCAGTGAACACTGAAGCTTTCTTT
. | TRBJ2-3 | TRBD1 | TRBV4-1 | CASSPNRGKSDTQYF | TGCGCCAGCAGCCCTAACAGGGGGAAGTCAGATACGCAGTATTTT
once | TRBJ2-1 | TRBD2 | TRBV2 | CASRTSAGDEQFF | TGTGCCAGCAGAACTAGCGCCGGGGATGAGCAGTTCTTC
. | TRBJ1-2 | . | TRBV6-5 | CASIPSGSWYGYTF | TGTGCCAGCATTCCGAGCGGGAGTTGGTATGGCTACACCTTC
. | TRBJ1-4 | . | TRBV7-2 | CASSPVLGASVTNEKLFF | TGTGCCAGCAGCCCGGTATTGGGGGCGAGCGTTACTAATGAAAAACTGTTTTTT
once | TRBJ2-2 | TRBD1 | TRBV10-1 | CASADREAGELFF | TGCGCCAGCGCTGACAGGGAAGCCGGGGAGCTGTTTTTT
once | TRBJ2-2 | . | TRBV10-1 | CASSEVGRELFF | TGCGCCAGCAGTGAAGTGGGCAGGGAGCTGTTTTTT
. | TRBJ2-2 | TRBD1 | TRBV30 | CAWSPRGLNTGELFF | TGTGCCTGGAGCCCCAGGGGGCTAAACACCGGGGAGCTGTTTTTT
. | TRBJ1-4 | TRBD1 | TRBV28 | CASKGTGSANEKLFF | TGTGCCAGCAAAGGGACAGGGAGCGCTAATGAAAAACTGTTTTTT
. | TRBJ2-3 | TRBD2 | TRBV4-3 | CASSQRTSPDTQYF | TGCGCCAGCAGCCAACGGACTAGCCCGGATACGCAGTATTTT
. | TRBJ2-1 | . | TRBV25-1 | CASSEELQNYNEQFF | TGTGCCAGCAGTGAAGAACTACAGAACTACAATGAGCAGTTCTTC
. | TRBJ2-7 | . | TRBV11-2 | CASSFRVLSYEQYF | TGTGCCAGCAGCTTCCGGGTCCTATCCTACGAGCAGTACTTC
. | TRBJ1-5 | . | TRBV6-6 | CASTQITGTQPQHF | TGTGCCAGCACTCAAATTACAGGGACCCAGCCCCAGCATTTT
. | TRBJ2-5 | . | TRBV5-1 | CASSLGGNQETQYF | TGCGCCAGCAGCTTGGGTGGTAACCAAGAGACCCAGTACTTC
. | TRBJ2-5 | TRBD1 | TRBV18 | CASSAADRGTETQYF | TGTGCCAGCTCAGCAGCAGACAGGGGGACAGAGACCCAGTACTTC
. | TRBJ2-7 | TRBD1 | TRBV18 | CASSPQGQVSYEQYF | TGTGCCAGCTCACCTCAGGGACAGGTATCCTACGAGCAGTACTTC
. | TRBJ2-2 | TRBD1 | TRBV28 | CASKTGGDTGELFF | TGTGCCAGTAAGACAGGGGGCGACACCGGGGAGCTGTTTTTT
. | TRBJ2-7 | . | TRBV18 | CASSPKGPYEQYF | TGTGCCAGCTCACCTAAGGGTCCTTACGAGCAGTACTTC
. | TRBJ1-5 | . | TRBV6-1 | CASSEPGFQHF | TGTGCCAGCAGTGAACCAGGGTTCCAGCATTTT
. | TRBJ1-6 | . | TRBV28 | CASRSAGPGDSPLHF | TGTGCCAGCAGGTCCGCCGGCCCTGGGGATTCACCCCTCCACTTT
. | TRBJ1-4 | . | TRBV5-1 | CASSLAGNTDEKLFF | TGCGCCAGCAGCTTGGCGGGAAATACGGATGAAAAACTGTTTTTT
. | TRBJ1-5 | . | TRBV29-1 | CSVEYRSLHQPQHF | TGCAGCGTTGAATATCGCAGTTTACATCAGCCCCAGCATTTT
. | TRBJ2-1 | . | TRBV5-1 | CASSLEGDNYNEQFF | TGCGCCAGCAGCTTGGAGGGGGACAACTACAATGAGCAGTTCTTC
. | TRBJ2-7 | TRBD2 | TRBV7-2 | CASSLARTSGVYEQYF | TGTGCCAGCAGCTTAGCGCGGACTAGCGGGGTGTACGAGCAGTACTTC
. | TRBJ1-5 | TRBD1 | TRBV6-1 | CASAPNRGQNQPQHF | TGTGCCAGCGCCCCTAACAGGGGGCAGAATCAGCCCCAGCATTTT
. | TRBJ2-1 | . | TRBV29-1 | CSVERDRLTTYNEQFF | TGCAGCGTTGAAAGGGATAGACTGACTACCTACAATGAGCAGTTCTTC
. | TRBJ2-5 | TRBD2 | TRBV7-2 | CASSSPGTSGRGTQYF | TGTGCCAGCAGCTCACCCGGGACTAGCGGGAGGGGGACCCAGTACTTC
once | TRBJ2-3 | . | TRBV7-9 | CASSQGPSPYTDTQYF | TGTGCCAGCAGCCAAGGCCCGTCCCCCTACACAGATACGCAGTATTTT
. | TRBJ1-2 | . | TRBV7-8 | CASSLSPSQATYGYTF | TGTGCCAGCAGCTTATCCCCGTCGCAGGCTACCTATGGCTACACCTTC
. | TRBJ2-3 | . | TRBV6-1 | CASSGPSPDTQYF | TGTGCCAGCAGTGGGCCCTCGCCCGATACGCAGTATTTT
once | TRBJ1-2 | . | TRBV19 | CASSIDPRGRGYGYTF | TGTGCCAGTAGTATAGATCCACGTGGCAGGGGATATGGCTACACCTTC
. | TRBJ2-7 | TRBD2 | TRBV9 | CASSVGGLAGGSSYEQYF | TGTGCCAGCAGCGTAGGAGGACTAGCGGGGGGAAGCTCTTACGAGCAGTACTTC